What follows is one T cell receptor beta chain and its context. No antigen is known for it. Expressed TCRB transcripts were sequenced because the entire RNA isolate underwent reverse transcription. Sequenced by immunoSEQ multiplex PCR; TCRdb stores in-frame clones only, minus some. Counted here are hundreds of thousands of clones, 9.6% occurring once; the ten biggest clones make up around 0.031%. The data belong to a study of beta chain features in type 1 diabetes. Overall study results and limits: When cDNA is sequenced, cells with high TCR expression could be over-represented. Compared with healthy donors, patients appeared to share more similar naive, central memory and regulatory TCRB repertoires.

Blood was drawn once from each donor into heparinised tubes. The draws averaged around 110 mL. Based on CD45RO/CCR7/CD25/CD127/CD95/CD27, CD4+ regulatory, stem cell-like memory, naive and central memory cells were sorted. Sequences were obtained from naive CD4+ T cells from blood. The receptor comes from a woman between 18 and 29 years old in good health.

The DNA for the CDR3 is TGTGCCTGGGGACAGGGCTACTATGGCTACACCTTC. Its protein is CAWGQGYYGYTF. The chain is built from TRBV30 and TRBJ1-2, with TRBD1 identical over 8 bases. CDR1 and CDR2 from the germline V gene are GTSNPN and SVGIG (reference sequence). V was pared by 5 bases and J by 3 bases, with 2 bases of the junction left unmatched. The CDR3 sequence is 12 residues long.